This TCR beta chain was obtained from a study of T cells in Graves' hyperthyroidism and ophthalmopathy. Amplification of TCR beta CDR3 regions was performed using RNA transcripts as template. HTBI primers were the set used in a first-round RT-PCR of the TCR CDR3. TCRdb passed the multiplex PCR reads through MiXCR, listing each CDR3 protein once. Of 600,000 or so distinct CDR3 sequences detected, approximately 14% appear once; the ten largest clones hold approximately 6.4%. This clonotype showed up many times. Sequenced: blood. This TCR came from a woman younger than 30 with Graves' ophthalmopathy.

CDR3 loop: CASTLGDSNTGELFF. The CDR3 DNA sequence: TGTGCCAGCACCCTTGGGGACTCTAACACCGGGGAGCTGTTTTTT. The V call is TRBV12-3 or TRBV12-4, the J call TRBJ2-2, with D possibly being TRBD2 (6 bases). The CDR3 consists of 15 residues. Trimming removed 7 bases at V and 2 bases at J, with 14 bases between.